The 27 T cell receptor beta chains reported below all come from one sample, sequenced in a study of cytomegalovirus exposure and HLA in healthy donors. This table comes from immunoSEQ multiplex PCR, and its TCRdb copy is limited to in-frame clones, with some not included. The sample consists of roughly 250,000 clones, approximately 83% of them appearing once. The sequenced material came from PBMCs. The source is a woman aged 25 to 45 in good health and CMV-seropositive.

V is TRBV25-1 and J is TRBJ1-1, with D possibly being TRBD1 (5 bases). The V gene lost 7 bases and the J gene lost 9 bases, with 9 bases spanning the gap. CDR1 is MGHDK and CDR2 is SYGVNS in the germline V gene. The CDR3 contains 10 residues. The CDR3 DNA is TGTGCCAGCAAGCAGGGAAAAGCTTTCTTT. Protein product: CASKQGKAFF.

This chain joins TRBV6-1 and TRBJ2-7; D uncertain. Looked up from germline, CDR1 is MNHNS and CDR2 is SASEGT. The V and J ends lost 9 bases and 1 base respectively, with 13 bases between them. CDR3 length: 13 amino acids. The CDR3 region has the DNA TGTGCCAGTGGGTCGGTCGGGTCCTACGAGCAGTACTTC. This translates into CASGSVGSYEQYF.

V gene TRBV5-6 combines with J gene TRBJ2-5; 9 nucleotides match TRBD1. The CDR3 length is 14 residues. The junction had 8 bases not matched to a gene; V was cut back by 4 bases and J by 7 bases. CDR1 and CDR2 from the germline V gene are SGHDT and YYEEEE. The CDR3 coding sequence is TGTGCCAGCAGCACCAACAGGGGGCGAGTGACCCAGTACTTC. It is translated as CASSTNRGRVTQYF.

V is TRBV7-2 and J is TRBJ2-1; 8 nucleotides align to TRBD2. The V and J ends lost 5 bases and 7 bases, in that order; junction bases with no gene match: 7. Germline values: CDR1 SGHTA, CDR2 FQGNSA. CDR3 size: 14 residues. CDR3 sequence (DNA): TGTGCCAGCAGCCCGGGACTAGTAAGGAATGAGCAGTTCTTC. Translated: CASSPGLVRNEQFF.

This chain connects TRBV5-4 to TRBJ2-7; D is possibly TRBD2 (6 bases). This CDR3 has 14 amino acids. Deletions cut 1 base from V and 3 bases from J, with 11 bases between. CDR1 and CDR2 (germline): SGHNT, YYREEE (reference sequence). The CDR3 loop reads CASSLKSSGYEQYF. In DNA, the CDR3 is TGTGCCAGCAGCTTGAAGAGTAGCGGCTACGAGCAGTACTTC.

The chain carries TRBV18 and TRBJ2-5; 7 bases line up with TRBD1. The CDR3 is 16 residues long. J was trimmed by 1 base and V by 6 bases; bases with no gene match: 11. Germline V CDR1 and CDR2: KGHSH, LQKENI. CDR3: CASSSNQTGFQETQYF. The CDR3 bases are TGTGCCAGCTCGTCAAACCAGACAGGGTTCCAAGAGACCCAGTACTTC.

V usage is TRBV6-1 and J usage is TRBJ1-4, with D perhaps matching TRBD1 (5 bases). V was trimmed by 0 bases and J by 0 bases, leaving 20 bases between them. This CDR3 spans 20 amino acids. CDR1 is MNHNS and CDR2 is SASEGT in the germline V gene. The CDR3 nucleotides are TGTGCCAGCAGTGAAGCGTGGGCAGGGCTAGTAACCGCAACTAATGAAAAACTGTTTTTT. It specifies CASSEAWAGLVTATNEKLFF.

This chain links TRBV5-4 with TRBJ2-7; TRBD2 matches 15 bases. This CDR3 spans 16 amino acids. Germline values: CDR1 SGHNT, CDR2 YYREEE (reference sequence). Trimming at V came to 4 bases and at J to 7 bases, leaving 9 bases not matched to a gene. CDR3 DNA: TGTGCCAGCAGCCCCTCCGGACTAGCGGGAGGGAGAGAGCAGTACTTC. It is translated as CASSPSGLAGGREQYF.

The V gene is TRBV15, the J gene TRBJ2-7; 9 bases align to TRBD1. Germline values: CDR1 LNHNV, CDR2 YYDKDF (reference sequence). The CDR3 extends over 15 amino acids. J gave up 1 base and V 4 bases, and 5 bases lay outside the gene matches. The CDR3 spells CATSKTGTGSYEQYF. CDR3 DNA: TGTGCCACCAGCAAGACCGGGACAGGGTCCTACGAGCAGTACTTC.

This rearrangement joins TRBV28 to TRBJ1-2, with 7 bases identical to TRBD1. The CDR3 spans 15 residues. Germline V gives CDR1 MDHEN, CDR2 SYDVKM. V lost 1 base, J lost 3 bases, and 5 bases stayed unmatched. CDR3 residues: CASSLFARGDYGYTF. In DNA form, the CDR3 reads TGTGCCAGCAGTTTATTCGCCAGGGGGGACTATGGCTACACCTTC.

The J gene is TRBJ2-1, the V gene TRBV7-9; TRBD2 matches 14 bases. CDR3 length: 18 residues. V shed 5 bases and J 8 bases; nucleotides not matched to a gene: 14. Germline assignment: CDR1 SEHNR and CDR2 FQNEAQ (reference sequence). CDR3 protein: CASSPRTSGRLWVDEQFF. DNA for the CDR3: TGTGCCAGCAGCCCTAGGACTAGCGGGAGGCTATGGGTGGATGAGCAGTTCTTC.

The V and J genes are TRBV29-1 and TRBJ1-2; 12 bases fit TRBD1. CDR3 length: 14 amino acids. Germline V gene data show CDR1 as SQVTM and CDR2 as ANQGSEA. The ends lost 6 bases at V and 5 bases at J; junction bases unmatched: 7. In nucleotides, the CDR3 is TGCAGCGTGTGGGGACAGGGGGCGAGGTATGGCTACACCTTC. Translating it yields CSVWGQGARYGYTF.

This clone has just one count. The chain recombines TRBV5-4 with TRBJ1-1; D unclear. Trimming stripped 10 bases from V and 0 bases from J, with 13 bases between. This CDR3 contains 13 residues. Per germline, CDR1 SGHNT and CDR2 YYREEE (reference sequence). DNA of the CDR3: TGTGCCGTATCGGGCGGGGTGAACACTGAAGCTTTCTTT. This encodes CAVSGGVNTEAFF.

J is TRBJ2-7 and V is TRBV28; no firm D call. Trimming removed 3 bases from V and 7 bases from J, with 10 bases in between. From germline, CDR1 is MDHEN and CDR2 SYDVKM. The CDR3 loop spans 12 amino acids. The CDR3 sequence is CASSLARFEQYF. CDR3 DNA: TGTGCCAGCAGTTTGGCCCGCTTTGAGCAGTACTTC.

The chain uses TRBV6-6 and TRBJ2-5; perhaps TRBD2 as D (5 bases). There are 14 residues in the CDR3. The V gene lost 2 bases and the J gene lost 4 bases, with 11 bases spanning the gap. The germline V gene encodes CDR1 MNHNY and CDR2 SVGAGI (reference sequence). The CDR3 nucleotides are TGTGCCAGCAGTTACGGGCCGGCGGGAGAGACCCAGTACTTC. Translated: CASSYGPAGETQYF.

CDR3 in DNA: TGTGCCAGCAGCGTAAGCGGAGATACAGATACGCAGTATTTT. Its protein product is CASSVSGDTDTQYF. The chain couples TRBV9 to TRBJ2-3; D perhaps matches TRBD2 (5 bases). Trimming removed 1 base from V and 3 bases from J, with 9 bases in between. Germline V gene lookup returns CDR1 SGDLS and CDR2 YYNGEE. The CDR3 runs to 14 residues.

The chain combines TRBV5-1 with TRBJ2-1; the D is unclear. This CDR3 has 15 amino acids. The V end lost 3 bases, the J end lost 0 bases, and 10 bases lay between the germline ends. CDR1 is SGHRS and CDR2 is YFSETQ in the germline V gene. The CDR3 DNA reads as TGCGCCAGCAGCTCTGGATGGAGCTCCTACAATGAGCAGTTCTTC. It codes for CASSSGWSSYNEQFF.

V gene TRBV19 combines with J gene TRBJ2-2, with TRBD1 as a possible D gene (6 bases). V was shortened by 6 bases and J by 6 bases, with 11 bases between the two germline ends. Germline values: CDR1 LNHDA, CDR2 SQIVND (reference sequence). The CDR3 runs 13 residues. The CDR3: CASRKQGPGELFF. The CDR3 DNA follows: TGTGCCAGTAGAAAACAGGGCCCCGGGGAGCTGTTTTTT.

Written as DNA, the CDR3 is TGCGCCAGCAGCCAATCAGAGACTACCATCTTAGCCAAAAACATTCAGTACTTC. Its protein product is CASSQSETTILAKNIQYF. This sequence joins TRBV4-1 and TRBJ2-4, with D possibly TRBD2 on 5 matching bases. V dropped 2 bases and J dropped 0 bases, with 17 bases sitting between them. Germline V gene sequence: CDR1 MGHRA, CDR2 YSYEKL. This CDR3 has 18 amino acids.

V gene TRBV6-6 combines with J gene TRBJ2-1; possible D gene TRBD2, 5 bases. Germline CDR1 and CDR2: MNHNY and SVGAGI (reference sequence). The CDR3 consists of 13 residues. V lost 6 bases to trimming and J lost 7 bases, with 13 bases between them. As DNA, the CDR3 is TGTGCCAGCAGCCAAGGACTGGCAAATGAGCAGTTCTTC. Translated: CASSQGLANEQFF.

V usage is TRBV6-1 and J usage is TRBJ2-7, with 10 bases matching TRBD1. CDR1 and CDR2 from the germline V gene are MNHNS and SASEGT. The CDR3 has 15 amino acids. The junction had 9 bases not matched to a gene; V was cut back by 6 bases and J by 4 bases. CDR3 region: CASRPGQGVLYEQYF. The CDR3 DNA follows: TGTGCCAGCAGGCCTGGACAGGGGGTACTATACGAGCAGTACTTC.

This clone came up a few times. The V and J genes are TRBV19 and TRBJ1-2, with a tentative D call TRBD1 (5 bases). The CDR3 has 14 residues. CDR1 is LNHDA, CDR2 SQIVND, per germline (reference sequence). Trimming took 7 bases from V and 7 from J, leaving 19 bases between them. This chain's CDR3 is CASKTSPGTGGYTF. CDR3 in DNA: TGTGCCAGTAAAACCTCCCCGGGGACTGGTGGCTACACCTTC.

The CDR3 loop is CASSIRDSYEQYF. DNA for the CDR3: TGTGCCAGTAGTATAAGGGACAGCTACGAGCAGTACTTC. The chain uses TRBV19 and TRBJ2-7; 7 bases fit TRBD1. The CDR3 covers 13 residues. The V and J ends lost 2 bases and 3 bases, in that order; junction bases with no gene match: 1. Germline V gene lookup returns CDR1 LNHDA and CDR2 SQIVND (reference sequence).

V gene TRBV19 combines with J gene TRBJ2-5; weak D call: TRBD1 (6 bases). V was clipped by 4 bases and J by 4 bases, with 22 bases between them. Germline V CDR1 and CDR2: LNHDA, SQIVND (reference sequence). The CDR3 has 17 amino acids. For the CDR3, the DNA is TGTGCCAGTAGTACAACTAGACAGGAGGCGGTGCGAGAGACCCAGTACTTC. Amino acids: CASSTTRQEAVRETQYF. Complete variable domain (other parts from reference TRBV19 and TRBJ2-5): DGGITQSPKYLFRKEGQNVTLSCEQNLNHDAMYWYRQDPGQGLRLIYYSQIVNDFQKGDIAEGYSVSREKKESFPLTVTSAQKNPTAFYLCASSTTRQEAVRETQYFGPGTRLLVL.

The rearrangement links TRBV7-2 to TRBJ2-2, with D possibly matching TRBD1 (6 bases). This CDR3 has 16 amino acids. Trimming left V 3 bases short and J 5 bases short, with 16 bases between. Germline CDR1 and CDR2: SGHTA and FQGNSA. As DNA, the CDR3 is TGTGCCAGCAGCTTCGCAGGGGCATCGGTGACCGGGGAGCTGTTTTTT. Protein: CASSFAGASVTGELFF. The whole variable domain, remainder taken from reference TRBV7-2 and TRBJ2-2, is GAGVSQSPSNKVTEKGKDVELRCDPISGHTALYWYRQSLGQGLEFLIYFQGNSAPDKSGLPSDRFSAERTGGSVSTLTIQRTQQEDSAVYLCASSFAGASVTGELFFGEGSRLTVL.

This clone has more than one count but fewer than ten. This chain uses TRBV7-9 with TRBJ1-4; no clear D. V was cut by 1 base and J by 4 bases, with 7 bases left in between. Germline V gives CDR1 SEHNR, CDR2 FQNEAQ (reference sequence). CDR3 length: 14 amino acids. CDR3 DNA sequence: TGTGCCAGCAGCTTAGTCGGTGTTAATGAAAAACTGTTTTTT. As protein: CASSLVGVNEKLFF. The variable domain in full, with the rest retrieved from reference TRBV7-9 and TRBJ1-4, is DTGVSQNPRHKITKRGQNVTFRCDPISEHNRLYWYRQTLGQGPEFLTYFQNEAQLEKSRLLSDRFSAERPKGSFSTLEIQRTEQGDSAMYLCASSLVGVNEKLFFGSGTQLSVL.

This rearrangement joins TRBV13 to TRBJ1-5; maybe TRBD1 (5 bases). V lost 0 bases and J 2 bases, leaving 8 bases between the germline ends. Germline values: CDR1 PRHDT, CDR2 FYEKMQ (reference sequence). CDR3 length: 15 residues. The CDR3 loop is CASSLGGTGNQPQHF. In DNA, the CDR3 is TGTGCCAGCAGCTTAGGTGGGACTGGCAATCAGCCCCAGCATTTT.